This T cell receptor (beta chain) stems from a study of OX40 agonist ivuxolimab in advanced cancers. Background on the study: Intravenous ivuxolimab was administered to patients every 2 weeks at 0.01 to 10 mg/kg.

The timepoints at which blood was sampled were baseline, cycle 4 day 1, and cycle 7 day 1. Worth noting for this clone: Antigen unknown.

Data came from immunoSEQ multiplex PCR; TCRdb stores just in-frame clones and leaves some out. The data show more than 60,000 clones, 85% seen once. Study-level results: Expanded peripheral T cell antigen specificity was not determined.

V lost 2 bases and J lost 8; bases outside the gene matches: 12. CDR1 is SGHDN and CDR2 is FVKESK in the germline V gene. The CDR3 extends over 16 amino acids. The chain carries TRBV14 and TRBJ1-2; 9 nucleotides line up with TRBD1. This TCR was recovered from an adult with an advanced solid tumor such as melanoma, head and neck, liver or kidney cancer. Sequences were derived from CD4+ or CD8+ T cells sorted from blood, sampled in a trial of the OX40 agonist ivuxolimab. This CDR3 reads CASSQKNPRTGEGYTF. The CDR3 coding sequence is TGTGCCAGCAGCCAAAAAAATCCCCGGACAGGGGAAGGCTACACCTTC.